Given below is one T cell receptor beta chain in context. Its recognized antigen is unknown. There are no base qualities to consult, and no much larger clone falls within one base. The data originate from a study of blood T cell repertoires in COVID-19 (dated by TCRdb to about 2020). Regarding the complete study: The collaborator samples originated in the United States, Italy and Spain and spanned the acute and convalescent phases of COVID-19. HLA class I and class II types, where available, came from metadata supplied by the sample provider rather than from assay-based typing. The prospective study material was composed of cDNA or gDNA derived from T cells, B-cell-depleted T cells, or PBMCs. A freely available public database, intended as a resource for researchers studying the immune response to SARS-CoV-2, is where the repertoires were released. Subjects who had been exposed to COVID-19, were actively infected with it, or had recovered from it provided the deeply sampled blood TCRbeta repertoires that made up the dataset. A de-identified subject ID, COVID-19 status, age in years and sex were almost always included in the sample metadata. Samples were obtained from the ongoing ImmuneRACE study (first 160 participants) and from over 1,000 subjects provided by 6 global collaborators. Broad study findings and their caveats: The quantity of clinical and demographic metadata differed by source and by participant and was supplied without curation.

Each collaborating institution followed its own protocols to collect whole blood in K2EDTA tubes. Collaborator samples were shipped for TCRbeta analysis as frozen whole blood, isolated PBMCs, or DNA extracted from either sample type. The immunoSEQ Assay, a bias-controlled multiplex PCR, was used to amplify TCRbeta CDR3 regions from genomic DNA. On the authors' methods: The number of nucleated cells in each sample was estimated by amplification of reference gene primers within the assay. Sequence reads were collapsed and filtered to measure the absolute abundance of every unique TCRbeta CDR3 rearrangement. Productive Simpson clonality was computed per sample as the square root of Simpson's diversity index over productive rearrangements. TCRdb took over this immuneACCESS table, retaining in-frame rearrangements with V and J assigned. Such tables are incomplete; in checked studies, under half of the missing clones stem from an unresolved V gene, and the remainder is unexplained. V, J and clone size reflect that table, while D and trimming were determined from the DNA. Across this sample there are approximately 200,000 clones, with around 85% seen only once. The top ten constitute around 2.2% of the sample.

The CDR3 spans 18 residues, from the cysteine through the phenylalanine. Just CDR3 DNA is preserved here, 54 bases in frame from base 1. V ends up 4 bases short and J 3 bases short, with an unmatched junction base count of 15. CDR1 and CDR2 are read off the germline V gene as LGHNA and YSLEER. Sequences were obtained from peripheral blood. The TCR comes from a woman between 45 and 65 years old with acute or convalescent COVID-19. The receptor chain draws on TRBV4-3 and TRBJ1-5, and 7 junctional nucleotides match TRBD1. Here is the DNA: TGCGCCAGCAGCCGGAAAAGGTCCGGGGACAGCGACAATCAGCCCCAGCATTTT. It translates as CASSRKRSGDSDNQPQHF.